Each of the 10 T cell receptor beta chains below was sequenced from the same sample in a study of blood T cell repertoires in COVID-19. The repertoire was sequenced with immunoSEQ multiplex PCR; TCRdb's copy has only in-frame clones and lacks some. There are 250,000 to 350,000 clones in the sample; about nine tenths occur only once, and about 2.2% lies in the top ten. Sequences were obtained from peripheral blood. The receptors come from a woman aged 25 to 39 with COVID-19, enrolled during active disease.

The V call is TRBV30, the J call TRBJ2-1; D unclear. The CDR3 length is 11 residues. Per germline, CDR1 GTSNPN and CDR2 SVGIG (reference sequence). Trimming pared 2 bases from V and 8 bases from J, leaving 7 bases between. CDR3 region: CAWSPLDEQFF. The CDR3 DNA is TGTGCCTGGAGTCCCCTCGATGAGCAGTTCTTC.

The sample holds one count of this clone. V gene TRBV9 combines with J gene TRBJ1-6; 9 bases are shared with TRBD1. The CDR3 length is 15 residues. Trimming at V came to 3 bases and at J to 7 bases, leaving 5 bases not matched to a gene. The germline V gene has CDR1 SGDLS and CDR2 YYNGEE. In DNA, the CDR3 is TGTGCCAGCAGCGGACGGGACAGGGTGAATTCACCCCTCCACTTT. It codes for CASSGRDRVNSPLHF.

This clone was detected only once. The rearrangement uses TRBV11-1 and TRBJ2-6, with D tentatively TRBD2 (5 bases). Trimming removed 9 bases from V and 2 bases from J, with 11 bases in between. The length of the CDR3 is 14 residues. Per germline, CDR1 SGHAT and CDR2 FQDESV (reference sequence). The chain's CDR3 is CASSLEAGANVLTF. CDR3 nucleotides: TGTGCCAGTTCACTAGAGGCTGGGGCCAACGTCCTGACTTTC.

This clone appeared a single time. J is TRBJ2-1 and V is TRBV11-3; 8 bases match TRBD2. The germline V gene has CDR1 SGHNT and CDR2 YENEEA. Unmatched junction bases numbered 5, after V lost 5 bases and J lost 2 bases. The CDR3 length is 15 residues. In DNA, the CDR3 is TGTGCCAGCAGCACGGGACTAGGACCCTACAATGAGCAGTTCTTC. The encoded protein is CASSTGLGPYNEQFF.

V is TRBV27 and J is TRBJ1-2, with 11 bases fitting TRBD1. The CDR3 contains 15 residues. Germline V CDR1 and CDR2: MNHEY, SMNVEV (reference sequence). The V gene end was trimmed by 2 bases and the J gene end by 4 bases; junction bases not matched to a gene: 3. CDR3 nucleotides: TGTGCCAGCAGTTTAAGCGGGACAGGGGGCTATGGCTACACCTTC. Protein sequence: CASSLSGTGGYGYTF.

The V call is TRBV6-5, the J call TRBJ1-2; TRBD1 agrees at 7 bases. This CDR3 has 15 amino acids. Germline CDR1 MNHEY, CDR2 SVGAGI. V dropped 5 bases and J dropped 5; count of bases not matched to a gene: 11. DNA for the CDR3: TGTGCCAGCAGTCCCCGGACAGGAATGTGGTATGGCTACACCTTC. Translating gives CASSPRTGMWYGYTF.

The gene calls are TRBV5-1 and TRBJ1-3, with a weak D call TRBD1 (6 bases). The germline V and J ends were trimmed by 3 bases and 0 bases, with 13 bases remaining between them. The germline gives CDR1 SGHRS, CDR2 YFSETQ. This CDR3 region has 16 residues. The CDR3 DNA is TGCGCCAGCAGCTATACGACAGGCGTCTCTGGAAACACCATATATTTT. Translating gives CASSYTTGVSGNTIYF.

The rearrangement links TRBV2 to TRBJ1-4, with a weak D call TRBD1 (5 bases). V gave up 6 bases and J gave up 5 bases, with 13 bases separating them. In germline, CDR1 is SNHLY, CDR2 FYNNEI. This CDR3 is 14 amino acids long. CDR3 amino acids: CASSAVQANEKLFF. In nucleotides, the CDR3 is TGTGCCAGCAGCGCGGTACAGGCAAATGAAAAACTGTTTTTT. The variable domain in full, completed from reference TRBV2 and TRBJ1-4, reads EPEVTQTPSHQVTQMGQEVILRCVPISNHLYFYWYRQILGQKVEFLVSFYNNEISEKSEIFDDQFSVERPDGSNFTLKIRSTKLEDSAMYFCASSAVQANEKLFFGSGTQLSVL.

The chain couples TRBV12-3 or TRBV12-4 to TRBJ2-1; D is unclear. V lost 5 bases and J lost 5, with 4 bases in between. The CDR3 spans 11 residues. The chain's CDR3 is CASSTNNEQFF. The DNA of the CDR3 is TGTGCCAGCAGTACAAACAATGAGCAGTTCTTC.

This chain links TRBV5-4 with TRBJ1-2; D remains ambiguous. The CDR3 runs to 13 residues. V was clipped by 4 bases and J by 8 bases, with 15 bases between them. Germline-derived CDR1 and CDR2 are SGHNT and YYREEE (reference sequence). The CDR3: CASSLTRGPGYTF. For the CDR3, the DNA is TGTGCCAGCAGCCTAACCAGAGGGCCCGGCTACACCTTC.